This T cell receptor (beta chain) was observed in a study of cytomegalovirus exposure and HLA in healthy donors. The CDR3 is 15 amino acids. CDR1 is MNHEY and CDR2 is SMNVEV in the germline V gene (reference sequence). The V and J ends lost 4 bases and 5 bases, in that order; junction bases with no gene match: 8. Of note for this clone: Its antigen remains unknown.

Study observations and caveats: A link between a missense DCLRE1C variant and TCR beta V- and J-gene trimming emerged from a later analysis. Association of approximately 16,000 TCR beta sequences with HLA alleles was found at 0.05 false discovery rate in a later analysis.

PCR involved 60 Vbeta and 13 Jbeta primers. This table comes from immunoSEQ multiplex PCR, and its TCRdb copy is limited to in-frame clones, with some not included. The data include about 160,000 clones; the top ten clones carry 2.1%. The chain is built from TRBV27 and TRBJ2-5; 9 positions match TRBD2. The material sequenced was PBMCs. This TCR was recovered from a man aged 25 to 40 in good health and CMV-seronegative. The DNA of the CDR3 is TGTGCCAGCAGTTCGTTTAGCGGGAGTGGTGAGACCCAGTACTTC. It encodes CASSSFSGSGETQYF.